Below, 23 T cell receptor beta chains from the same sample are listed, as sequenced in a study of blood T cell repertoires in COVID-19. Clones were read by immunoSEQ multiplex PCR, and TCRdb kept only the in-frame ones, dropping some. The sample carries about 120,000 clones, 70% to 90% recorded once. Sequencing input: peripheral blood. These receptors were obtained from a woman older than 75 with acute or convalescent COVID-19.

The chain carries TRBV4-1 and TRBJ1-1; D might be TRBD1 (5 bases). The length of the CDR3 is 14 residues. V was clipped by 3 bases and J by 2 bases, with 10 bases between them. CDR1 is MGHRA and CDR2 is YSYEKL in the germline V gene. In DNA, the CDR3 is TGCGCCAGCAGCCAGGACACAGGAAACACTGAAGCTTTCTTT. Translation gives CASSQDTGNTEAFF.

CDR3 DNA sequence: TGTGCCACAACTGGGGGGTTGGGGAATGAAAAACTGTTTTTT. This codes for CATTGGLGNEKLFF. The V and J genes are TRBV6-5 and TRBJ1-4; possibly TRBD1 for D (5 bases). Deletions cut 10 bases from V and 5 bases from J, with 17 bases between. From germline, CDR1 is MNHEY and CDR2 SVGAGI. The CDR3 runs 14 residues.

The V gene is TRBV5-1, the J gene TRBJ1-1; D is undetermined. Germline-derived CDR1 and CDR2 are SGHRS and YFSETQ. V dropped 3 bases and J dropped 2 bases, with 14 bases sitting between them. The length of the CDR3 is 15 residues. In DNA, the CDR3 is TGCGCCAGCAGCTCCGGTCCCGGGGTCAACACTGAAGCTTTCTTT. This codes for CASSSGPGVNTEAFF.

The chain employs TRBV14 and TRBJ2-1, with 8 nucleotides matching TRBD2. V shed 0 bases and J 0 bases; nucleotides not matched to a gene: 10. This CDR3 comprises 19 residues. CDR1 and CDR2 from the germline V gene are SGHDN and FVKESK. CDR3 loop: CASSQDGLAGMVSYNEQFF. CDR3 coding DNA: TGTGCCAGCAGCCAAGATGGGCTAGCGGGCATGGTCTCCTACAATGAGCAGTTCTTC.

This clone was observed a few times. This sequence joins TRBV6-2 or TRBV6-3 and TRBJ1-2, with TRBD1 matching over 10 bases. This CDR3 has 16 amino acids. Germline values: CDR1 MNHEY, CDR2 SVGEGT. V trimming: 0 bases; J trimming: 8 bases; junction bases outside the gene matches: 9. The CDR3 DNA follows: TGTGCCAGCAGTTACTCGCCGGGACAGGGGAGCTACGGCTACACCTTC. This encodes CASSYSPGQGSYGYTF.

The chain recombines TRBV6-1 with TRBJ1-5, with TRBD1 identical over 7 bases. The CDR3 contains 14 residues. Germline lookup yields CDR1 MNHNS and CDR2 SASEGT. Trimming cost V 1 base and J 7 bases; bases outside gene matches: 4. The CDR3: CASSEVTGDQPQHF. CDR3 bases: TGTGCCAGCAGTGAAGTTACAGGGGACCAGCCCCAGCATTTT.

The gene calls are TRBV5-1 and TRBJ1-4; TRBD1 matches at 7 bases. CDR1 and CDR2 (germline): SGHRS, YFSETQ. There are 14 residues in the CDR3. The V gene end was trimmed by 3 bases and the J gene end by 3 bases; junction bases not matched to a gene: 2. This CDR3 is CASSWGQPNEKLFF. The CDR3 DNA follows: TGCGCCAGCAGCTGGGGACAGCCTAATGAAAAACTGTTTTTT.

This clone was seen only once. CDR3 region: CASSTRGAGSSYNEQFF. DNA of the CDR3: TGTGCCAGCTCAACCCGAGGAGCGGGAAGCTCCTACAATGAGCAGTTCTTC. The rearrangement links TRBV18 to TRBJ2-1; 7 positions agree with TRBD2. The CDR3 has 17 residues. Trimming cost V 5 bases and J 0 bases; bases outside gene matches: 10. Germline CDR1 is KGHSH and CDR2 is LQKENI.

This clone was seen once. The V gene is TRBV7-2, the J gene TRBJ1-6; maybe TRBD1 (6 bases). The CDR3 is 15 residues long. The V and J ends lost 2 bases and 10 bases respectively, with 15 bases between them. The V gene's germline CDR1 is SGHTA and CDR2 FQGNSA. CDR3 nucleotide sequence: TGTGCCAGCAGCTTATGGAGACAGGTCGGGTCACCCCTCCACTTT. Translation gives CASSLWRQVGSPLHF.

J is TRBJ1-1 and V is TRBV5-4; 9 bases are a match to TRBD1. The ends lost 0 bases at V and 0 bases at J; junction bases unmatched: 0. The CDR3 runs 15 residues. The V gene's germline CDR1 is SGHNT and CDR2 YYREEE (reference sequence). The CDR3 nucleotides are TGTGCCAGCAGCTTGGGACAGGGGGTGAACACTGAAGCTTTCTTT. Translating it yields CASSLGQGVNTEAFF.

The chain is built from TRBV7-2 and TRBJ1-1, with D possibly matching TRBD1 (5 bases). Deletions cut 1 base from V and 3 bases from J, with 9 bases between. CDR3 size: 14 residues. Germline values: CDR1 SGHTA, CDR2 FQGNSA. The CDR3 sequence: CASSLVIGDTEAFF. The DNA of the CDR3 is TGTGCCAGCAGCTTAGTCATAGGGGACACTGAAGCTTTCTTT. Full variable domain (outside the CDR3, taken from reference TRBV7-2 and TRBJ1-1): GAGVSQSPSNKVTEKGKDVELRCDPISGHTALYWYRQSLGQGLEFLIYFQGNSAPDKSGLPSDRFSAERTGGSVSTLTIQRTQQEDSAVYLCASSLVIGDTEAFFGQGTRLTVV.

The genes are TRBV24-1 and TRBJ2-2; 7 bases align to TRBD2. This CDR3 is 19 amino acids long. V shed 3 bases, J shed 2 bases, and the junction held 14 bases outside the gene matches. Per the germline V gene, CDR1 is KGHDR and CDR2 is SFDVKD. The CDR3 DNA follows: TGTGCCACCAGTGATCCTCTAAAGGCCGGCGGGAGCAACACCGGGGAGCTGTTTTTT. It specifies CATSDPLKAGGSNTGELFF.

This chain uses TRBV5-8 with TRBJ1-2; D might be TRBD1 (6 bases). V lost 0 bases to trimming and J lost 8 bases, with 17 bases between them. The CDR3 runs to 15 residues. CDR1 and CDR2 (germline): SGHTS, YDEGEE. CDR3 region: CASSLAVGGARGYTF. The CDR3 nucleotides are TGTGCCAGCAGCTTGGCCGTTGGGGGGGCGCGCGGCTACACCTTC. Full variable domain (outside the CDR3, taken from reference TRBV5-8 and TRBJ1-2): EAGVTQSPTHLIKTRGQQATLRCSPISGHTSVYWYQQALGLGLQFLLWYDEGEERNRGNFPPRFSGRQFPNYSSELNVNALELEDSALYLCASSLAVGGARGYTFGSGTRLTVV.

This CDR3 is CASSTGTVYGYTF. CDR3 nucleotides: TGTGCCAGCAGTACCGGGACAGTTTATGGCTACACCTTC. The V gene is TRBV6-2 or TRBV6-3, the J gene TRBJ1-2, with TRBD1 matching over 7 bases. V gave up 5 bases and J gave up 5 bases; unmatched junction bases: 5. CDR1 is MNHEY, CDR2 SVGEGT, per germline. The CDR3 has 13 amino acids.

Regarding this clone: Other DNA sequences in this sample translate to the same CDR3. This rearrangement joins TRBV28 to TRBJ2-7; the D gene is possibly TRBD2 (5 bases). Trimming removed 6 bases from V and 4 bases from J, with 10 bases in between. This CDR3 has 12 amino acids. Germline V gene sequence: CDR1 MDHEN, CDR2 SYDVKM. CDR3 loop: CASSRSGYEQYF. The CDR3 DNA sequence: TGTGCCAGCAGCCGTTCGGGGTACGAGCAGTACTTC.

This chain links TRBV7-2 with TRBJ2-7; D is possibly TRBD1 (6 bases). The CDR3 extends over 13 amino acids. CDR1 SGHTA and CDR2 FQGNSA come from the germline V gene. Trimming shortened V by 6 bases and J by 5 bases, and 14 bases separated the two germline ends. CDR3 DNA sequence: TGTGCCAGCAGTCCACAGGGTCTCGACGAGCAGTACTTC. It translates to CASSPQGLDEQYF.

This chain connects TRBV5-1 to TRBJ2-7; D not certain. Germline CDR1 is SGHRS and CDR2 is YFSETQ. The ends were cut back, 0 bases at V and 6 bases at J, with 10 bases in the middle. The CDR3 runs 13 residues. As DNA, the CDR3 is TGCGCCAGCAGCTTGGGGCCATCCGCCGAGCAGTACTTC. Its translation: CASSLGPSAEQYF.

This sequence joins TRBV12-3 or TRBV12-4 and TRBJ2-3, with D maybe TRBD2 (6 bases). V was clipped by 5 bases and J by 3 bases, with 9 bases between them. This CDR3 contains 13 residues. CDR3 residues: CASSRSGTDTQYF. CDR3 bases: TGTGCCAGCAGTCGAAGCGGGACAGATACGCAGTATTTT.

This chain connects TRBV7-8 to TRBJ1-5; D gene ambiguous. V lost 5 bases and J lost 0, with 17 bases in between. The germline V gene encodes CDR1 SGHVS and CDR2 FQNEAQ. This CDR3 is built from 17 residues. This CDR3 is CASSQEQSLYSNQPQHF. The CDR3 nucleotides are TGTGCCAGCAGCCAGGAACAGAGCCTTTATAGCAATCAGCCCCAGCATTTT. Supplemented by reference TRBV7-8 and TRBJ1-5, the full variable domain reads GAGVSQSPRYKVAKRGQDVALRCDPISGHVSLFWYQQALGQGPEFLTYFQNEAQLDKSGLPSDRFFAERPEGSVSTLKIQRTQQEDSAVYLCASSQEQSLYSNQPQHFGDGTRLSIL.

V and J are TRBV6-2 or TRBV6-3 and TRBJ2-1, with 8 bases that match TRBD1. The CDR3 consists of 12 residues. V gave up 2 bases and J gave up 13 bases; unmatched junction bases: 4. Germline assignment: CDR1 MNHEY and CDR2 SVGEGT. CDR3 amino acids: CASSYTGQGQFF. The CDR3, as DNA: TGTGCCAGCAGTTACACAGGACAGGGACAGTTCTTC.

This clone was found once. This sample also contains other DNA sequences that code for the same CDR3. The chain couples TRBV5-1 to TRBJ2-5; the match to TRBD1 covers 7 bases. Germline trimming cut 2 bases from V and 3 bases from J; bases unmatched to any gene: 1. This CDR3 is built from 13 residues. CDR1 and CDR2 (germline): SGHRS, YFSETQ. The CDR3 sequence: CASSFQGEETQYF. CDR3 sequence (DNA): TGCGCCAGCAGCTTTCAGGGGGAAGAGACCCAGTACTTC.

The chain uses TRBV4-1 and TRBJ2-7; D call uncertain. Germline CDR1 reads MGHRA; CDR2 reads YSYEKL. The CDR3 loop spans 13 amino acids. V was clipped by 3 bases and J by 0 bases, with 6 bases between them. CDR3 sequence: CASSQASSYEQYF. The CDR3, as DNA: TGCGCCAGCAGCCAGGCAAGCTCCTACGAGCAGTACTTC.

The chain is built from TRBV2 and TRBJ2-5; D might be TRBD2 (5 bases). The CDR3 has 13 amino acids. Deletions cut 5 bases from V and 5 bases from J, with 12 bases between. CDR1 and CDR2 (germline): SNHLY, FYNNEI. CDR3 region: CASSYTRGETQYF. The CDR3 DNA reads TGTGCCAGCAGTTATACTAGAGGGGAGACCCAGTACTTC.